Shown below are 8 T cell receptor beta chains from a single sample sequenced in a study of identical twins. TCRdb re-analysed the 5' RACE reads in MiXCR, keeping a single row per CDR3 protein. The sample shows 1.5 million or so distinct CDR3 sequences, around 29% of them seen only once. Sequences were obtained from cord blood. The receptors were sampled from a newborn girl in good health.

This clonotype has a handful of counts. The DNA for the CDR3 is TGCAGTGCTATGCTATTGGGGGGAACTAATGAAAAACTGTTTTTT. Its protein is CSAMLLGGTNEKLFF. The chain employs TRBV20-1 and TRBJ1-4, with D perhaps TRBD1 (5 bases). Trimming pared 4 bases from V and 1 base from J, leaving 13 bases between. This CDR3 comprises 15 residues. Germline lookup yields CDR1 DFQATT and CDR2 SNEGSKA (reference sequence).

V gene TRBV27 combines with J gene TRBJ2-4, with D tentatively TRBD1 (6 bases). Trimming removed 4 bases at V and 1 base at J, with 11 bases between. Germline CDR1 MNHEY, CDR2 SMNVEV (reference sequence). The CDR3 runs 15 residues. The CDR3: CASSSQGEAKNIQYF. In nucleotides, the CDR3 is TGTGCCAGCAGTTCACAGGGAGAGGCCAAAAACATTCAGTACTTC.

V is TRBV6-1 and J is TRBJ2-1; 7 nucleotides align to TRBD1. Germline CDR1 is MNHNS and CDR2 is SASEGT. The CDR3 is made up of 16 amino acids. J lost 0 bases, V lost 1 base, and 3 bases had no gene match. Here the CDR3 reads CASSEEAGGSYNEQFF. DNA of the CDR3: TGTGCCAGCAGTGAAGAGGCAGGGGGCTCCTACAATGAGCAGTTCTTC.

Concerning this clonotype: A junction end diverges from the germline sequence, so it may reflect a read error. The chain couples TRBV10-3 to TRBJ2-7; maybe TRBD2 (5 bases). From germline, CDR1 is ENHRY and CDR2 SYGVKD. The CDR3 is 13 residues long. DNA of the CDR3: TGTGCCACGAGAAGCGGAGGATACAATGAGCACTACTTC. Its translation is CATRSGGYNEHYF.

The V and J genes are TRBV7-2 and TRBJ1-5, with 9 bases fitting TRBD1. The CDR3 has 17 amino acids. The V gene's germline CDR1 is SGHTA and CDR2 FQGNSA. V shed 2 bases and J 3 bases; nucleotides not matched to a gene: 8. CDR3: CASSLMETGGNNQPQHF. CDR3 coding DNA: TGTGCCAGCAGCTTAATGGAGACAGGGGGGAACAATCAGCCCCAGCATTTT.

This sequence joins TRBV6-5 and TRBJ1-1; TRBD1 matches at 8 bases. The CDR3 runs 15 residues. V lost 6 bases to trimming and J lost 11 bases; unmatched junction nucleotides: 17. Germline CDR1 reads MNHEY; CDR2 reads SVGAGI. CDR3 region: CASSPKPTGGFTAFF. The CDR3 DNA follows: TGTGCCAGCAGCCCCAAACCCACAGGGGGGTTTACGGCTTTCTTT.

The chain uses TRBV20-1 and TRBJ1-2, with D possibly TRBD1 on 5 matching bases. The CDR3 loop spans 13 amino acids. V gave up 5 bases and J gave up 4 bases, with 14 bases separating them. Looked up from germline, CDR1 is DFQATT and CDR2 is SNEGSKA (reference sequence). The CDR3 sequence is CSASITGVYGYTF. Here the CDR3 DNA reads TGCAGTGCTTCAATAACAGGTGTCTATGGCTACACCTTC.

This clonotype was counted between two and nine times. DNA for the CDR3: TGTGCCAGCAGCGCGCGGGACAGGGGTACCTATGGCTACACCTTC. Its protein is CASSARDRGTYGYTF. This chain connects TRBV9 to TRBJ1-2, with 10 bases identical to TRBD1. J lost 4 bases, V lost 3 bases, and 6 bases had no gene match. The length of the CDR3 is 15 residues. Germline CDR1 SGDLS, CDR2 YYNGEE.